These 25 T cell receptor beta chains originate from one sample sequenced in a study of blood T cell repertoires in COVID-19. Generated by immunoSEQ multiplex PCR, the TCRdb table keeps only in-frame clones and is missing some. The sample holds about 180,000 clones, 80% to 90% seen once. Input material: peripheral blood. The receptors here all came from a human donor with active or convalescent COVID-19. The donor label of this sample is uncertain.

This chain uses TRBV29-1 with TRBJ1-2; 7 bases map to TRBD1. Per the germline V gene, CDR1 is SQVTM and CDR2 is ANQGSEA. The CDR3 contains 14 residues. The trim removed 5 bases at V and 1 base at J, leaving 7 bases unmatched. Here the CDR3 reads CSVLGRGFNYGYTF. The CDR3 DNA sequence: TGCAGCGTTTTGGGCAGGGGGTTTAACTATGGCTACACCTTC.

This rearrangement joins TRBV19 to TRBJ2-2; D is possibly TRBD1 (5 bases). Per the germline V gene, CDR1 is LNHDA and CDR2 is SQIVND (reference sequence). The CDR3 has 13 amino acids. V lost 3 bases to trimming and J lost 6 bases, with 8 bases between them. The CDR3 protein is CASSIRDPGELFF. CDR3 nucleotides: TGTGCCAGTAGTATCAGGGATCCCGGGGAGCTGTTTTTT.

V and J are TRBV5-6 and TRBJ2-5, with 7 bases that match TRBD1. Germline V gene lookup returns CDR1 SGHDT and CDR2 YYEEEE. After removal of 4 bases from V and 0 bases from J, the junction contained 12 bases not matched to a gene. The CDR3 totals 17 residues. In nucleotides, the CDR3 is TGTGCCAGCAGCCGTACAGGGGACGCTGACGACCAAGAGACCCAGTACTTC. Protein sequence: CASSRTGDADDQETQYF.

The genes are TRBV5-6 and TRBJ1-5; tentatively, D is TRBD1 (5 bases). Per germline, CDR1 SGHDT and CDR2 YYEEEE. CDR3 size: 15 residues. V lost 2 bases and J 5 bases, leaving 14 bases between the germline ends. The CDR3 DNA is TGTGCCAGCAGCTTCGGGAGGGGTGAACATCAGCCCCAGCATTTT. The encoded protein is CASSFGRGEHQPQHF.

In this sample, this clone turned up once. The chain employs TRBV4-2 and TRBJ2-7, with D unclear. Germline loops: CDR1 LGHNA, CDR2 YNFKEQ. The CDR3 runs 15 residues. V was trimmed by 0 bases and J by 2 bases, leaving 11 bases between them. The CDR3 sequence: CASSQDLSNTYEQYF. Here the CDR3 DNA reads TGTGCCAGCAGCCAAGATCTATCCAATACCTACGAGCAGTACTTC.

The chain is built from TRBV20-1 and TRBJ2-1, with 9 bases fitting TRBD2. Trimming at V came to 3 bases and at J to 5 bases, leaving 5 bases not matched to a gene. There are 14 residues in the CDR3. Germline V lookup: CDR1 DFQATT, CDR2 SNEGSKA (reference sequence). CDR3 region: CSASQAGGHNEQFF. The CDR3 bases are TGCAGTGCTAGTCAGGCGGGAGGGCACAATGAGCAGTTCTTC.

This chain connects TRBV6-6 to TRBJ2-7; TRBD2 might be the D (6 bases). Germline-derived CDR1 and CDR2 are MNHNY and SVGAGI (reference sequence). This CDR3 is built from 16 residues. V was clipped by 4 bases and J by 2 bases, with 18 bases between them. The CDR3: CASSSPGSGRPYEQYF. CDR3 DNA sequence: TGTGCCAGCAGTTCCCCCGGGAGCGGGCGACCCTACGAGCAGTACTTC.

The rearrangement joins TRBV6-9 to TRBJ2-5, with a weak D call TRBD2 (5 bases). Germline-derived CDR1 and CDR2 are MNHGY and SVAAGI. Trimming shortened V by 2 bases and J by 4 bases, and 23 bases separated the two germline ends. The CDR3 extends over 18 amino acids. The CDR3 DNA is TGTGCCAGCAGTTATCTCCCGTCGAAGGACGCCGCGGGAGAGACCCAGTACTTC. Its protein is CASSYLPSKDAAGETQYF.

This clone was observed once. The CDR3 spells CASSQDKMGLAGVNEQFF. In nucleotides, the CDR3 is TGCGCCAGCAGCCAAGATAAGATGGGACTAGCGGGGGTGAATGAGCAGTTCTTC. V usage is TRBV4-3 and J usage is TRBJ2-1, with 14 bases aligning to TRBD2. The CDR3 extends over 18 amino acids. The J segment lost 7 bases and the V segment lost 0 bases, leaving 8 bases of the junction unmatched. Germline loops: CDR1 LGHNA, CDR2 YSLEER.

The chain recombines TRBV30 with TRBJ2-5; 9 bases map to TRBD2. This CDR3 region has 16 residues. The germline CDR1 and CDR2 sequences are GTSNPN and SVGIG (reference sequence). After removal of 0 bases from V and 4 bases from J, the junction contained 9 bases not matched to a gene. CDR3 sequence (DNA): TGTGCCTGGAGTGTAACGGCTAGCGGGACCCTAGAGACCCAGTACTTC. Encoded protein: CAWSVTASGTLETQYF.

The CDR3 loop is CASSQRAGSKFF. The CDR3 coding sequence is TGTGCCAGCAGCCAAAGAGCGGGATCGAAGTTCTTC. This sequence joins TRBV11-2 and TRBJ2-1; TRBD2 agrees at 7 bases. The CDR3 has 12 residues. The germline V gene has CDR1 SGHAT and CDR2 FQNNGV. V shed 5 bases, J shed 14 bases, and the junction held 9 bases outside the gene matches.

This sequence joins TRBV11-3 and TRBJ1-5; D remains unclear. Germline-derived CDR1 and CDR2 are SGHNT and YENEEA. The CDR3 contains 15 residues. V was cut by 0 bases and J by 3 bases, with 9 bases left in between. CDR3 loop: CASSLEQSTNQPQHF. The CDR3 DNA reads TGTGCCAGCAGCTTAGAACAGAGTACCAATCAGCCCCAGCATTTT.

The CDR3 sequence is CASSNPSGRALPFSSYEQYF. The DNA for the CDR3 is TGTGCCAGCAGCAACCCTAGCGGGAGGGCCCTTCCATTTAGCTCCTACGAGCAGTACTTC. V gene TRBV21-1 combines with J gene TRBJ2-7; the D call of TRBD2 is as the table states it, not checked on the DNA. TRBV21-1 is noted as a pseudogene. The CDR3 extends over 20 amino acids.

This chain links TRBV3-1 (or the pseudogene TRBV3-2) with TRBJ2-7; D gene unclear. The germline V and J ends were trimmed by 3 bases and 0 bases, with 3 bases remaining between them. CDR3 length equals 12 residues. Germline assignment: CDR1 LGHDT and CDR2 YNNKEL (reference sequence). The CDR3 DNA reads TGTGCCAGCAGCCACGGCTCCTACGAGCAGTACTTC. This translates into CASSHGSYEQYF.

This chain connects TRBV19 to TRBJ1-3; no clear D gene. Per the germline V gene, CDR1 is LNHDA and CDR2 is SQIVND (reference sequence). The CDR3 totals 15 residues. V was clipped by 5 bases and J by 0 bases, with 11 bases between them. This CDR3 is CASSPLEASGNTIYF. The CDR3 bases are TGTGCCAGTAGTCCCCTGGAGGCCTCTGGAAACACCATATATTTT.

The chain combines TRBV3-1 (or the pseudogene TRBV3-2) with TRBJ2-3; possible D gene TRBD2, 5 bases. Germline CDR1 and CDR2: LGHDT and YNNKEL (reference sequence). Trimming took off 6 bases at V and 6 bases at J, with 13 bases between the two ends. There are 13 residues in the CDR3. The CDR3 bases are TGTGCCAGCAGACGAGGGCCTGATGATACGCAGTATTTT. Its protein product is CASRRGPDDTQYF.

The V gene is TRBV6-5, the J gene TRBJ1-3; the D is unclear. In germline, CDR1 is MNHEY, CDR2 SVGAGI. CDR3 length equals 13 residues. Trimming removed 5 bases from V and 2 bases from J, with 7 bases in between. CDR3 sequence: CASSPSAGNTIYF. The CDR3 nucleotides are TGTGCCAGCAGTCCCTCAGCTGGAAACACCATATATTTT.

This chain connects TRBV28 to TRBJ2-1; 9 nucleotides match TRBD2. CDR3 size: 18 residues. In germline, CDR1 is MDHEN, CDR2 SYDVKM. V lost 8 bases to trimming and J lost 7 bases; unmatched junction nucleotides: 21. CDR3 loop: CASASVAGDRSPWNEQFF. CDR3 sequence (DNA): TGTGCCAGCGCCTCTGTAGCGGGGGATCGGTCCCCGTGGAATGAGCAGTTCTTC.

The genes are TRBV9 and TRBJ2-5; 11 nucleotides agree with TRBD1. V dropped 4 bases and J dropped 4; count of bases not matched to a gene: 3. CDR3 size: 14 residues. In germline, CDR1 is SGDLS, CDR2 YYNGEE. CDR3 bases: TGTGCCAGCAGCCCGGGACAGGGGGGAGAGACCCAGTACTTC. This translates into CASSPGQGGETQYF.

The chain uses TRBV6-6 and TRBJ1-1; D gene unclear. Germline values: CDR1 MNHNY, CDR2 SVGAGI (reference sequence). The CDR3 totals 14 residues. V was shortened by 6 bases and J by 2 bases, with 13 bases between the two germline ends. CDR3 nucleotide sequence: TGTGCCAGCAGCTGGGCCTCTGAAAACACTGAAGCTTTCTTT. Its translation is CASSWASENTEAFF.

V and J are TRBV29-1 and TRBJ1-2; 10 bases line up with TRBD1. The trim removed 5 bases at V and 2 bases at J, leaving 8 bases unmatched. The length of the CDR3 is 15 residues. Per the germline V gene, CDR1 is SQVTM and CDR2 is ANQGSEA. CDR3 residues: CSVSPGQGLNYGYTF. The CDR3 DNA reads TGCAGCGTTTCCCCGGGACAGGGGCTAAACTATGGCTACACCTTC.

The rearrangement uses TRBV7-2 and TRBJ2-3, with TRBD1 matching 7 bases. The germline V gene has CDR1 SGHTA and CDR2 FQGNSA. The J segment lost 2 bases and the V segment lost 6 bases, leaving 14 bases of the junction unmatched. The CDR3 has 17 amino acids. The CDR3 coding sequence is TGTGCCAGCAGACCAGGGGGATTGGGGGTCGTCACAGATACGCAGTATTTT. Protein sequence: CASRPGGLGVVTDTQYF.

The rearrangement uses TRBV28 and TRBJ1-2; D is perhaps TRBD1 (6 bases). This CDR3 contains 13 residues. Trimming removed 6 bases at V and 4 bases at J, with 12 bases between. Germline-derived CDR1 and CDR2 are MDHEN and SYDVKM. The CDR3 sequence is CASRDRNGYGYTF. CDR3 DNA sequence: TGTGCCAGCAGAGACAGGAACGGCTATGGCTACACCTTC.

V and J are TRBV29-1 and TRBJ2-7; D not resolved. Germline V gives CDR1 SQVTM, CDR2 ANQGSEA. V was clipped by 1 base and J by 5 bases, with 15 bases between them. The length of the CDR3 is 14 residues. CDR3 loop: CSVEVGARPDEQYF. The CDR3 DNA reads as TGCAGCGTTGAAGTGGGCGCTCGTCCGGACGAGCAGTACTTC.

The chain combines TRBV5-1 with TRBJ1-1; 10 positions match TRBD1. Germline V gene data show CDR1 as SGHRS and CDR2 as YFSETQ. Germline trimming cut 4 bases from V and 6 bases from J; bases unmatched to any gene: 6. This CDR3 is built from 14 residues. CDR3 amino acids: CASSPGQGDSEAFF. The DNA of the CDR3 is TGCGCCAGCAGCCCAGGACAGGGGGACTCTGAAGCTTTCTTT.